Included here is one TCR beta chain sequence, with context. What this receptor recognizes is not known. The junction does not match germline at one end; this may be a read error. This sample was included in a study of response to subunit inactivated influenza vaccine (dated by TCRdb to the late 2010s). Regarding the research as a whole: To follow how T cells responded to a trivalent subunit inactivated influenza vaccine, the researchers relied on deep quantitative profiling of the T cell receptor repertoire. Study-wide findings and limitations: According to the authors, only a limited number of new T cells may be recruited by each seasonal influenza vaccination.

CDR1 and CDR2 were assigned from the germline V gene (reference sequence) as WNHNN and SYGVQD. Counted from cysteine to phenylalanine, this CDR3 has 13 amino acids. The only DNA kept is the CDR3, 39 bases in frame from the first base. Receptor amplification or capture employed RT-PCR. Sequencing took place on an Illumina HiSeq 2500. TCRdb ran its own pipeline on the public reads, namely fastp trimming at Q25 and MiXCR clone calling, and kept in-frame beta chains. Every entry covers one CDR3 protein and lists the most common genes and DNA from its rows. A total of around 710,000 distinct CDR3 sequences appear in this sample, around 14% of them only once. The ten largest clones add up to less than 9% of the sample.

Material: PBMCs from blood, obtained around two weeks before vaccination. This sequence was found in a man in his fifties or sixties who received an inactivated influenza vaccine. Donor details come from another sample of the same person, matched by shared clones. The chain is made from TRBV10-1 and TRBJ1-5, with no confidently assigned D gene. The CDR3 here reads CASSADPNEPQHF. The DNA sequence follows: TGCGCCAGCAGTGCAGACCCCAATGAGCCCCAGCATTTT.